These T cell receptor beta chains were read from a single sample in a study of blood T cells in healthy people across ages. TCRdb redid the calling of the 5' RACE reads with MiXCR, one entry per CDR3 protein. The data hold roughly 1,000,000 distinct CDR3 sequences, with under 30% observed a single time. These data were also filed under a second study, of T cells of mothers and their children.

The material sequenced was blood. The receptors here all came from a girl between 2 and 10 years old in good health. Both conserved end residues are part of each CDR3. The order of the fields is D gene, J gene, clone size, V gene, CDR3 DNA, CDR3 protein. The D gene is left open where the match is weak. Size is stated for part of the rows, as once, few or many counts, or as a class when the clone is expanded.

>TRBD1|TRBJ1-5|.|TRBV28
TGTGCCAGCAGTCCAAGACAGGGTATACAGCCCCAGCATTTT
CASSPRQGIQPQHF
>.|TRBJ1-1|.|TRBV12-3/TRBV12-4
TGTGCCAGCCGACAAAATGGAGGCACTGAAGCTTTCTTT
CASRQNGGTEAFF
>TRBD2|TRBJ2-7|.|TRBV7-2
TGTGCCAGCAGGCTGGTCGGGGCGGGAGCAGACGAGCAGTACTTC
CASRLVGAGADEQYF
>TRBD1|TRBJ1-4|.|TRBV5-6
TGTGCCAGCAGCAATGCCGGGACAGTTAATGAAAAACTGTTTTTT
CASSNAGTVNEKLFF
>.|TRBJ1-1|.|TRBV12-3/TRBV12-4
TGTGCCAGCAGTCGTCAGGGTTGGGGCACTGAAGCTTTCTTT
CASSRQGWGTEAFF
>TRBD2|TRBJ2-5|.|TRBV20-1
TGCAGTGCTCAAAGACTAGCGGGGTCCTATGAGACCCAGTACTTC
CSAQRLAGSYETQYF
>.|TRBJ2-1|.|TRBV12-5
TGTGCTAGTGGCAATTTACAGGACCGACCCAGCCCCTCCAATGAGCAGTTCTTC
CASGNLQDRPSPSNEQFF
>.|TRBJ2-4|.|TRBV20-1
TGCAGTGCTAGAGATACCGGGACTCCAGCCAAAAACATTCAGTACTTC
CSARDTGTPAKNIQYF
>.|TRBJ2-7|.|TRBV10-3
TGTGCCATCGGGCGGATGGGACCCGTGGGAGAGCAGTACTTC
CAIGRMGPVGEQYF
>TRBD2|TRBJ2-3|few|TRBV3-1
TGTGCCAGCAGTAGCGACATGGCTAGCGGGAGCACAGATACGCAGTATTTT
CASSSDMASGSTDTQYF
>.|TRBJ2-1|.|TRBV29-1
TGCAGCGTGGTCGAATTTCCGGATGAGCAGTTCTTC
CSVVEFPDEQFF
>TRBD2|TRBJ2-5|.|TRBV7-9
TGTGCCAGCCTAGCGGCTAACCAAGAGACCCAGTACTTC
CASLAANQETQYF
>TRBD1|TRBJ1-4|.|TRBV5-1
TGCGCCAGCAGTCGTCAACAGGGGGCAGATGAAAAACTGTTTTTT
CASSRQQGADEKLFF
>.|TRBJ2-7|.|TRBV27
TGTGCCAGCAGGGGGGGCGACGGAAGGGTCTACGAGCAGTACTTC
CASRGGDGRVYEQYF
>.|TRBJ1-1|many|TRBV4-2
TGTGCCAGCAGCCAAGGGTTTGGACGGTATGAAGCTTTCTTT
CASSQGFGRYEAFF